This paragraph reports one T cell receptor (beta chain). The data are from a study of blood T cell repertoires in COVID-19. Study background: The United States, Italy and Spain supplied acute and convalescent COVID-19 samples. PBMCs, B-cell-depleted T cells, or T cells were the source of the cDNA or gDNA that made up the material.

In the source study's methods: Nucleated cell number was recorded as an estimate derived from reference gene primer amplification. The protocol was immunoSEQ multiplex PCR, while the TCRdb copy is restricted to in-frame clones and leaves out a portion. That table gives V, J and clone size, and the DNA gave D and trimming. The table has fewer than 150,000 clones, about four fifths seen once; the top ten hold approximately 6.5%. Per germline, CDR1 LGHNA and CDR2 YSLEER. The trim removed 0 bases at V and 10 bases at J, leaving 3 bases unmatched. The length of the CDR3 is 13 residues. Sequencing was performed on peripheral blood. This receptor was obtained from a human donor in a cohort sampled during active COVID-19. This sequence joins TRBV4-3 and TRBJ2-5; 9 bases line up with TRBD2. CDR3 sequence: CASSQEGTSIQYF. The DNA for the CDR3 is TGCGCCAGCAGCCAAGAAGGGACTAGCATCCAGTACTTC.